The 25 T cell receptor beta chains reported below all come from one sample, sequenced in a study of T cell responses to AZD1222 COVID-19 vaccine. Repertoires were generated with immunoSEQ multiplex PCR, while TCRdb's copy carries only in-frame clones and drops some. The sample consists of some 110,000 clones, approximately 88% of them appearing once. The source material was peripheral blood, sampled on day 0 of AZD1222 vaccination. The source of these receptors is an adult in good health.

V usage is TRBV10-3 and J usage is TRBJ1-4; no clear D gene. V was shortened by 2 bases and J by 0 bases, with 16 bases between the two germline ends. In germline, CDR1 is ENHRY, CDR2 SYGVKD. This CDR3 comprises 18 residues. CDR3 coding DNA: TGTGCCATCAGTGAGCCCCACCCGGAGGACGCAACTAATGAAAAACTGTTTTTT. This codes for CAISEPHPEDATNEKLFF.

The V and J genes are TRBV5-1 and TRBJ2-2, with 10 positions matching TRBD2. Germline CDR1 and CDR2: SGHRS and YFSETQ. The trim removed 0 bases at V and 3 bases at J, leaving 8 bases unmatched. This CDR3 is 18 amino acids long. CDR3 DNA sequence: TGCGCCAGCAGCTTGGGGCCTGGACTAGCGGCCCACACCGGGGAGCTGTTTTTT. Translation gives CASSLGPGLAAHTGELFF.

The rearrangement links TRBV19 to TRBJ1-4, with a tentative D call TRBD1 (6 bases). Germline V gives CDR1 LNHDA, CDR2 SQIVND (reference sequence). There are 15 residues in the CDR3. V lost 7 bases to trimming and J lost 9 bases, with 21 bases between them. This CDR3 reads CASTAADSKPKKLFF. In DNA, the CDR3 is TGTGCCAGTACCGCGGCGGACAGCAAACCTAAAAAACTGTTTTTT. Full variable domain (missing parts from reference TRBV19 and TRBJ1-4): DGGITQSPKYLFRKEGQNVTLSCEQNLNHDAMYWYRQDPGQGLRLIYYSQIVNDFQKGDIAEGYSVSREKKESFPLTVTSAQKNPTAFYLCASTAADSKPKKLFFGSGTQLSVL.

The V call is TRBV19, the J call TRBJ1-5, with no clear D. CDR3 length: 11 residues. CDR1 and CDR2 from the germline V gene are LNHDA and SQIVND (reference sequence). The CDR3 loop reads CATSFVSTQHF. CDR3 nucleotides: TGTGCTACCAGCTTCGTTTCAACCCAGCATTTT.

The V call is TRBV28, the J call TRBJ1-6, with a weak D call TRBD1 (5 bases). This CDR3 contains 16 residues. Germline V gives CDR1 MDHEN, CDR2 SYDVKM. The V end was cut by 3 bases, the J end by 7 bases, with 16 bases between. The DNA for the CDR3 is TGTGCCAGCAGTTTGACTCAGTTGACAGTCAATTCACCCCTCCACTTT. This codes for CASSLTQLTVNSPLHF. Complete variable domain (other parts from reference TRBV28 and TRBJ1-6): DVKVTQSSRYLVKRTGEKVFLECVQDMDHENMFWYRQDPGLGLRLIYFSYDVKMKEKGDIPEGYSVSREKKERFSLILESASTNQTSMYLCASSLTQLTVNSPLHFGNGTRLTVT.

This clone has only one observation. The V and J genes are TRBV4-1 and TRBJ2-1; 14 nucleotides match TRBD2. Looked up from germline, CDR1 is MGHRA and CDR2 is YSYEKL. This CDR3 comprises 17 residues. V gave up 2 bases and J gave up 7 bases; unmatched junction bases: 7. DNA for the CDR3: TGCGCCAGCAGCCAATCTACGACTAGCGGGGGGGCAAATGAGCAGTTCTTC. As protein: CASSQSTTSGGANEQFF.

The CDR3 is CASSSDGNYGYTF. DNA of the CDR3: TGTGCCAGCAGTTCGGACGGGAACTATGGCTACACCTTC. J is TRBJ1-2 and V is TRBV5-4; unclear D gene. This CDR3 is built from 13 residues. Trimming took off 5 bases at V and 2 bases at J, with 10 bases between the two ends. CDR1 is SGHNT and CDR2 is YYREEE in the germline V gene (reference sequence).

The chain carries TRBV6-5 and TRBJ2-1; D is ambiguous. CDR1 is MNHEY, CDR2 SVGAGI, per germline. Trimming took 2 bases from V and 7 from J, leaving 6 bases between them. The CDR3 is 12 amino acids. The CDR3 loop is CASSYGGNEQFF. In DNA form, the CDR3 reads TGTGCCAGCAGTTACGGTGGTAATGAGCAGTTCTTC.

The rearrangement links TRBV30 to TRBJ1-1; D gene uncertain. V shed 5 bases and J shed 1 base, with 8 bases lying between them. CDR3 length: 12 residues. The germline V gene has CDR1 GTSNPN and CDR2 SVGIG (reference sequence). As DNA, the CDR3 is TGTGCCTGGGGGGAGTCGAACACTGAAGCTTTCTTT. This translates into CAWGESNTEAFF.

The chain uses TRBV2 and TRBJ1-6; 9 nucleotides match TRBD1. V trimming: 7 bases; J trimming: 9 bases; junction bases outside the gene matches: 4. CDR3 size: 13 residues. From germline, CDR1 is SNHLY and CDR2 FYNNEI. The CDR3 DNA follows: TGTGCCAGCAAAGGGACAGGGACTTCACCCCTCCACTTT. Protein sequence: CASKGTGTSPLHF.

This clone was seen just once. V usage is TRBV2 and J usage is TRBJ2-3; D call uncertain. The CDR3 runs 15 residues. V shed 11 bases and J shed 0 bases, with 18 bases lying between them. The V gene's germline CDR1 is SNHLY and CDR2 FYNNEI. CDR3 loop: CAVQAPSVSTDTQYF. The DNA of the CDR3 is TGTGCCGTCCAGGCCCCGAGCGTAAGCACAGATACGCAGTATTTT.

V and J are TRBV3-1 (or the pseudogene TRBV3-2) and TRBJ2-5; D unresolved. The germline V gene encodes CDR1 LGHDT and CDR2 YNNKEL (reference sequence). The germline V and J ends were trimmed by 4 bases and 5 bases, with 11 bases remaining between them. This CDR3 comprises 13 residues. The CDR3 sequence is CASSPVSRETQYF. CDR3 nucleotides: TGTGCCAGCAGCCCCGTTAGTCGGGAGACCCAGTACTTC.

The rearrangement links TRBV24-1 to TRBJ2-2; no definite D call. The CDR3 is 16 amino acids. V lost 5 bases to trimming and J lost 2 bases, with 14 bases between them. Germline V gene data show CDR1 as KGHDR and CDR2 as SFDVKD. The CDR3 is CATSGASPSNTGELFF. DNA for the CDR3: TGTGCCACCAGTGGAGCTAGTCCCTCCAACACCGGGGAGCTGTTTTTT.

The gene calls are TRBV12-3 or TRBV12-4 and TRBJ2-2; weak D call: TRBD1 (6 bases). There are 12 residues in the CDR3. The V end was cut by 9 bases, the J end by 7 bases, with 12 bases between. CDR3 amino acids: CASLNRVGELFF. The CDR3 DNA is TGTGCCAGTCTCAACAGGGTCGGGGAGCTGTTTTTT.

The V and J genes are TRBV5-1 and TRBJ1-1, with D unresolved. Looked up from germline, CDR1 is SGHRS and CDR2 is YFSETQ. V dropped 1 base and J dropped 1 base, with 17 bases sitting between them. The CDR3 has 17 residues. The chain's CDR3 is CASSLSAGSLGNTEAFF. The CDR3 nucleotides read TGCGCCAGCAGCTTGTCGGCCGGATCGTTGGGGAACACTGAAGCTTTCTTT. The full variable domain, rest sourced from reference TRBV5-1 and TRBJ1-1, is KAGVTQTPRYLIKTRGQQVTLSCSPISGHRSVSWYQQTPGQGLQFLFEYFSETQRNKGNFPGRFSGRQFSNSRSEMNVSTLELGDSALYLCASSLSAGSLGNTEAFFGQGTRLTVV.

The CDR3 reads CASSYSGTGGNNEQFF. The CDR3 bases are TGTGCCAGCAGCTACTCCGGGACAGGGGGGAACAATGAGCAGTTCTTC. This rearrangement joins TRBV7-2 to TRBJ2-1; 11 bases match TRBD1. This CDR3 has 16 amino acids. The V segment lost 4 bases and the J segment 5 bases; nucleotides outside the gene matches: 7. Germline V gives CDR1 SGHTA, CDR2 FQGNSA.

Only one count was recorded for this clone. The chain links TRBV2 to TRBJ1-1; 7 bases match TRBD1. CDR3 size: 14 residues. J was trimmed by 3 bases and V by 5 bases; bases with no gene match: 6. CDR1 is SNHLY and CDR2 is FYNNEI in the germline V gene. CDR3 region: CASSFTGADTEAFF. The CDR3 DNA sequence: TGTGCCAGCAGTTTTACAGGGGCGGACACTGAAGCTTTCTTT.

This chain links TRBV5-1 with TRBJ2-2; 9 nucleotides agree with TRBD1. Trimming cost V 5 bases and J 6 bases; bases outside gene matches: 14. The length of the CDR3 is 17 residues. Germline V gene sequence: CDR1 SGHRS, CDR2 YFSETQ. The DNA of the CDR3 is TGCGCCAGCAGGGCTCTGAAAACAGGGGGCGCGGCCGGGGAGCTGTTTTTT. This translates into CASRALKTGGAAGELFF.

The chain has TRBV18 and TRBJ2-2; D not certain. This CDR3 has 15 residues. Trimming pared 0 bases from V and 4 bases from J, leaving 9 bases between. The V gene's germline CDR1 is KGHSH and CDR2 LQKENI. CDR3 sequence (DNA): TGTGCCAGCTCACCACCTTATGGACCCACCGGGGAGCTGTTTTTT. Residues: CASSPPYGPTGELFF.

CDR3 in amino acids: CASSFGLPNEKLFF. The DNA for the CDR3 is TGTGCCAGCAGTTTCGGGCTGCCTAATGAAAAACTGTTTTTT. The V and J genes are TRBV28 and TRBJ1-4, with D unresolved. Germline values: CDR1 MDHEN, CDR2 SYDVKM. V was shortened by 3 bases and J by 3 bases, with 8 bases between the two germline ends. The length of the CDR3 is 14 residues.

This clone was detected once. The chain couples TRBV19 to TRBJ2-2; possibly TRBD1 or TRBD2 for D (5 bases each). Germline values: CDR1 LNHDA, CDR2 SQIVND (reference sequence). This CDR3 comprises 18 residues. V was clipped by 3 bases and J by 4 bases, with 21 bases between them. The CDR3 DNA follows: TGTGCCAGTAGTATGGGGCCGTCCGGGGTGTTCGGCACCGGGGAGCTGTTTTTT. Translating it yields CASSMGPSGVFGTGELFF.

To note about this clone: The junction and the germline gene differ at one end; a read error may be behind it. The J gene is TRBJ2-2, the V gene TRBV3-1 (or the pseudogene TRBV3-2); D possibly corresponds to TRBD2 (5 bases). The CDR3 totals 15 residues. Germline V gene sequence: CDR1 LGHDT, CDR2 YNNKEL (reference sequence). The CDR3 sequence is CASSQGQGNTGVLFF. The CDR3 coding sequence is TGTGCCAGCAGCCAAGGTCAAGGGAACACCGGGGTGCTGTTTTTT.

CDR3 in amino acids: CSATATGVEYF. The CDR3 DNA follows: TGCAGTGCCACCGCGACAGGGGTGGAGTACTTC. The V call is TRBV20-1, the J call TRBJ2-7, with 8 bases matching TRBD1. The V and J ends lost 6 bases and 11 bases, in that order; junction bases with no gene match: 9. This CDR3 is built from 11 residues. Germline CDR1 DFQATT, CDR2 SNEGSKA (reference sequence).

CDR3 in DNA: TGCGCCAGCAGCTTGTCTAGCGGAGGGGACAATGAGCAGTTCTTC. It translates to CASSLSSGGDNEQFF. The genes are TRBV5-1 and TRBJ2-1; TRBD2 matches at 7 bases. V was clipped by 1 base and J by 5 bases; unmatched bases: 6. Looked up from germline, CDR1 is SGHRS and CDR2 is YFSETQ. The CDR3 runs 15 residues. Together with reference TRBV5-1 and TRBJ2-1, the CDR3 gives the full variable domain: KAGVTQTPRYLIKTRGQQVTLSCSPISGHRSVSWYQQTPGQGLQFLFEYFSETQRNKGNFPGRFSGRQFSNSRSEMNVSTLELGDSALYLCASSLSSGGDNEQFFGPGTRLTVL.

This chain uses TRBV6-5 with TRBJ2-5; 8 nucleotides agree with TRBD1. The CDR3 length is 14 residues. J lost 4 bases, V lost 7 bases, and 8 bases had no gene match. CDR1 MNHEY and CDR2 SVGAGI come from the germline V gene. CDR3 bases: TGTGCCAGCATGAGAGGACAGGGCGGAGAGACCCAGTACTTC. This sequence encodes CASMRGQGGETQYF.